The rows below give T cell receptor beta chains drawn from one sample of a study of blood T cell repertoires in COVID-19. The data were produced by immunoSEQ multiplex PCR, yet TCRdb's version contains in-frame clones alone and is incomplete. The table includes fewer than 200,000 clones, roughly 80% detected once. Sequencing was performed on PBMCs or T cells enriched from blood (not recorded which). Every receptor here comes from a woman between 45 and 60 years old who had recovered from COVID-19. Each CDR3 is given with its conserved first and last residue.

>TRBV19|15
CASTDLDRGFYGYTF
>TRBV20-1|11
CSAEASYTQYF
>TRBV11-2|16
CASSLSTSGRWETQYF
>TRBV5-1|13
CASRPQGREGAFF
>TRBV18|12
CASSRDSNEQFF
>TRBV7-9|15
CASSWGRQAGTEAFF
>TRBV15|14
CATSRGTVGNTIYF
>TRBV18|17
CASSPRSSGTGDEKLFF
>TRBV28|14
CASSSSSMADTQYF
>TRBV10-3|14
CATGTSGTTDTQYF
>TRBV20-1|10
CSVRFNEQFF
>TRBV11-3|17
CASSLPSGRSSYNEQFF
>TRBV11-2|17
CASSLDYLEAGNNEQFF
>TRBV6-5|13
CASRLQGNYGYTF
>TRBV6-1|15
CASSEPSGVRTEAFF
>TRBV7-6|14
CASSWGGRAAEQFF
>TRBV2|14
CASSELGTGVGYTF
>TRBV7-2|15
CASSLEKGHGLGYTF
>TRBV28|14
CASSLGGQIYGYTF
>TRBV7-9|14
CASSLFGLLAEAFF
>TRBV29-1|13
CSVSPTLNSGYTF
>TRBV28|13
CASSPGQNTEAFF
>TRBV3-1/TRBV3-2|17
CASSPGSPRPSTGELFF
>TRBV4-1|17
CASSQVGGGRPNTEAFF
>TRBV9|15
CASSVIAEGTGELFF
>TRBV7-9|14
CASRSDRGSAEAFF
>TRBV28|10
CASRGAEAFF
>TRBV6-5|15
CASSYGTASTDTQYF
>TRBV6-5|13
CASKTGVSETQYF
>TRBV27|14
CASSLGQGGSGYTF
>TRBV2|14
CASKSGSSNQPQHF
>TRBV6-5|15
CASWSSGRVNYGYTF
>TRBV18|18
CASSPGTDVRRLGEKLFF
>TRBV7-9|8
CASSASTF
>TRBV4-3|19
CASSQGWKYRVPTNEKLFF
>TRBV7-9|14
CASSLMVRENEQFF
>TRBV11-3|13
CASSYHRDYGYTF
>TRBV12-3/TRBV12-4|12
CASSLRRYGYTF
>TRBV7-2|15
CASSLDFSYTDTQYF
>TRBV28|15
CASTTGGRSNEKLFF
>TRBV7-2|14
CASSITPGQTEAFF
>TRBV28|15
CASRDSPISNQPQHF
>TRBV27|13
CASTGGENEKLFF
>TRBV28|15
CASSLTLAGRNEQFF
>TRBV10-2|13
CASTGHANTEAFF